The 26 T cell receptor beta chains in this list originate from one sample, sequenced in a study of response to subunit inactivated influenza vaccine. TCRdb analysed the RT-PCR reads with MiXCR anew, one entry per CDR3 protein. The sample lists about 190,000 distinct CDR3 sequences; under 15% were seen once. Sequences were derived from CD8+ T cells sorted from PBMCs, sampled less than 6 days after vaccination. These receptors were obtained from a man in his fifties or sixties who received an inactivated influenza vaccine.

The sample holds a few counts of this clonotype. The chain combines TRBV20-1 with TRBJ2-7, with 7 nucleotides matching TRBD1. Per the germline V gene, CDR1 is DFQATT and CDR2 is SNEGSKA (reference sequence). There are 12 residues in the CDR3. V trimming: 5 bases; J trimming: 0 bases; junction bases outside the gene matches: 1. The DNA of the CDR3 is TGCAGTGCTCGGGACAGCTCCTACGAGCAGTACTTC. It specifies CSARDSSYEQYF.

The rearrangement joins TRBV5-6 to TRBJ2-7; D may correspond to TRBD1 or TRBD2 (6 bases each). The CDR3 length is 15 residues. Germline V CDR1 and CDR2: SGHDT, YYEEEE. Trimming took off 3 bases at V and 0 bases at J, with 13 bases between the two ends. CDR3: CASSSGAFDSYEQYF. In DNA, the CDR3 is TGTGCCAGCAGCTCGGGGGCTTTCGACTCCTACGAGCAGTACTTC.

The J gene is TRBJ2-1, the V gene TRBV5-1, with a weak D call TRBD1 (5 bases). Germline V lookup: CDR1 SGHRS, CDR2 YFSETQ. The CDR3 extends over 14 amino acids. The V and J ends lost 4 bases and 5 bases respectively, with 13 bases between them. The CDR3 coding sequence is TGCGCCAGCAGCCCGCTCTCGGACAACAATGAGCAGTTCTTC. Translation gives CASSPLSDNNEQFF.

This clonotype was seen repeatedly, ten times or more. The rearrangement links TRBV5-1 to TRBJ2-2; the D is unclear. V was trimmed by 4 bases and J by 6 bases, leaving 7 bases between them. The V gene's germline CDR1 is SGHRS and CDR2 YFSETQ. The length of the CDR3 is 12 residues. The CDR3 DNA follows: TGCGCCAGCAGCCAAGACCCCGGGGAGCTGTTTTTT. Translation gives CASSQDPGELFF.

The rearrangement links TRBV29-1 to TRBJ2-1, with a tentative D call TRBD2 (6 bases). The CDR3 extends over 13 amino acids. V was shortened by 0 bases and J by 7 bases, with 10 bases between the two germline ends. Per germline, CDR1 SQVTM and CDR2 ANQGSEA. The chain's CDR3 is CSVEDRAGNEQFF. The CDR3 nucleotides are TGCAGCGTTGAAGATCGCGCGGGGAATGAGCAGTTCTTC.

There are many counts of this clonotype. This chain joins TRBV27 and TRBJ1-1; 9 nucleotides agree with TRBD1. This CDR3 contains 15 residues. Germline CDR1 and CDR2: MNHEY and SMNVEV (reference sequence). The V gene end was trimmed by 7 bases and the J gene end by 4 bases; junction bases not matched to a gene: 10. Written as DNA, the CDR3 is TGTGCCAGCACAACCGGGACAGGGTGGAGCACTGAAGCTTTCTTT. Residues: CASTTGTGWSTEAFF.

This clonotype turned up a few times. J is TRBJ2-5 and V is TRBV24-1; D uncertain. The CDR3 covers 15 residues. Germline V gene sequence: CDR1 KGHDR, CDR2 SFDVKD. V was shortened by 3 bases and J by 5 bases, with 15 bases between the two germline ends. CDR3 coding DNA: TGTGCCACCAGTGATGTGTCCTGGCTGGGGGAGACCCAGTACTTC. Translated: CATSDVSWLGETQYF.

The chain carries TRBV4-1 and TRBJ2-1; 7 bases line up with TRBD2. Germline trimming cut 1 base from V and 4 bases from J; bases unmatched to any gene: 4. CDR1 and CDR2 from the germline V gene are MGHRA and YSYEKL. CDR3 length: 15 amino acids. The DNA for the CDR3 is TGCGCCAGCAGCCAAGTGGCGGGGGATTACAATGAGCAGTTCTTC. Its translation: CASSQVAGDYNEQFF.

There are a few counts of this clonotype. The genes are TRBV7-9 and TRBJ2-2, with D possibly being TRBD2 (6 bases). Trimming took off 5 bases at V and 4 bases at J, with 20 bases between the two ends. This CDR3 has 17 residues. Germline values: CDR1 SEHNR, CDR2 FQNEAQ (reference sequence). CDR3 amino acids: CASSQPRDSSSTGELFF. The CDR3 DNA is TGTGCCAGCAGCCAACCCCGGGACTCCAGTAGCACCGGGGAGCTGTTTTTT. Supplemented by reference TRBV7-9 and TRBJ2-2, the full variable domain reads DTGVSQNPRHKITKRGQNVTFRCDPISEHNRLYWYRQTLGQGPEFLTYFQNEAQLEKSRLLSDRFSAERPKGSFSTLEIQRTEQGDSAMYLCASSQPRDSSSTGELFFGEGSRLTVL.

This clonotype was detected a few times. J is TRBJ2-3 and V is TRBV10-3; D remains ambiguous. CDR3 length: 16 residues. Germline V gene sequence: CDR1 ENHRY, CDR2 SYGVKD. V lost 3 bases and J lost 0, with 13 bases in between. The CDR3, as DNA: TGTGCCATCAGTGAAGAGGACGGATTTAGCACAGATACGCAGTATTTT. It specifies CAISEEDGFSTDTQYF.

This clonotype turned up a few times. The chain uses TRBV29-1 and TRBJ1-2; TRBD1 aligns across 10 bases. The V gene's germline CDR1 is SQVTM and CDR2 ANQGSEA. This CDR3 region has 13 residues. Losses at the gene ends were 7 bases for V and 5 bases for J; bases not matched to a gene: 7. CDR3 region: CSAGTGARYGYTF. The CDR3 bases are TGCAGCGCCGGGACAGGGGCAAGATATGGCTACACCTTC.

The V call is TRBV9, the J call TRBJ1-2, with D unresolved. This CDR3 is 15 amino acids long. V lost 4 bases and J 2 bases, leaving 15 bases between the germline ends. CDR1 is SGDLS, CDR2 YYNGEE, per germline. The CDR3: CASSPSGEPNYGYTF. DNA for the CDR3: TGTGCCAGCAGCCCCAGTGGGGAACCCAACTATGGCTACACCTTC.

This clonotype was recorded at least ten times. The chain has TRBV6-2 or TRBV6-3 and TRBJ1-5, with D hard to call. V was cut by 4 bases and J by 4 bases, with 11 bases left in between. Germline CDR1 is MNHEY and CDR2 is SVGEGT. CDR3 length: 14 amino acids. CDR3 loop: CASSLVTQNQPQHF. CDR3 DNA: TGTGCCAGCAGTTTGGTAACACAAAATCAGCCCCAGCATTTT.

The chain combines TRBV14 with TRBJ2-7; D gene ambiguous. V was pared by 0 bases and J by 3 bases, with 12 bases between. Germline assignment: CDR1 SGHDN and CDR2 FVKESK. This CDR3 contains 15 residues. In DNA, the CDR3 is TGTGCCAGCAGCCAAGATAAGGCAGCTATCTACGAGCAGTACTTC. This encodes CASSQDKAAIYEQYF.

This clonotype turned up a few times. V usage is TRBV20-1 and J usage is TRBJ2-2; the D is unclear. Germline CDR1 and CDR2: DFQATT and SNEGSKA (reference sequence). The ends were cut back, 0 bases at V and 5 bases at J, with 10 bases in the middle. This CDR3 spans 14 amino acids. The CDR3 here is CSAREVGRTGELFF. In DNA form, the CDR3 reads TGCAGTGCTAGAGAAGTAGGGCGGACCGGGGAGCTGTTTTTT.

This clonotype was seen a few times. J is TRBJ2-5 and V is TRBV6-2 or TRBV6-3, with D tentatively TRBD1 (5 bases). Looked up from germline, CDR1 is MNHEY and CDR2 is SVGEGT. V gave up 2 bases and J gave up 2 bases, with 12 bases separating them. This CDR3 is 15 amino acids long. CDR3 bases: TGTGCCAGCAGTTACGGGCAGGGTTGGCAAGAGACCCAGTACTTC. Translating gives CASSYGQGWQETQYF.

The CDR3 region has the DNA TGTGCCAGCAGTCGGACTAGCGGGAGTGCCGGGGAGCTGTTTTTT. This gives the protein CASSRTSGSAGELFF. The V gene is TRBV6-1, the J gene TRBJ2-2; 13 nucleotides match TRBD2. J gave up 6 bases and V 5 bases, and 3 bases lay outside the gene matches. The CDR3 runs to 15 residues. Germline V gene sequence: CDR1 MNHNS, CDR2 SASEGT.

This clonotype was detected ten times or more. This sequence joins TRBV27 and TRBJ1-1; the match to TRBD1 covers 8 bases. The CDR3 is made up of 15 amino acids. CDR1 is MNHEY and CDR2 is SMNVEV in the germline V gene (reference sequence). J gave up 1 base and V 5 bases, and 6 bases lay outside the gene matches. CDR3 protein: CASSPHRGGNTEAFF. CDR3 nucleotide sequence: TGTGCCAGCAGTCCTCACAGGGGGGGGAACACTGAAGCTTTCTTT.

The chain couples TRBV20-1 to TRBJ2-5, with 12 bases lining up with TRBD2. After removal of 7 bases from V and 4 bases from J, the junction contained 16 bases not matched to a gene. CDR1 is DFQATT, CDR2 SNEGSKA, per germline (reference sequence). The CDR3 sequence is 17 residues long. Written as DNA, the CDR3 is TGCAGTGTGAGACTGGCTAGCGGGGGGGCCGCTGGAGAGACCCAGTACTTC. Protein: CSVRLASGGAAGETQYF.

As to this clonotype: A read error may be the cause here, since a much bigger clone is one base away. The CDR3 sequence: CTSSFLGGHTDTQYF. For the CDR3, the DNA is TGTACCAGCAGTTTTTTGGGGGGGCATACAGATACGCAGTATTTT. The chain employs TRBV12-3 or TRBV12-4 and TRBJ2-3; D is possibly TRBD2 (7 bases). The CDR3 consists of 15 residues.

Note on this clonotype: Sequence at one end of the junction differs from germline and may be a read error. The chain combines TRBV5-1 with TRBJ2-7; D possibly uses TRBD1 or TRBD2 (6 bases each). CDR1 is SGHRS, CDR2 YFSETQ, per germline. This CDR3 region has 16 residues. CDR3 in DNA: TGCGCCGGCAGCTTGGGTTGGGGGGCGGCGGACTACGAGCAGTACTTC. It specifies CAGSLGWGAADYEQYF.

This clonotype showed up just a few times. The chain has TRBV7-9 and TRBJ2-5; D gene unclear. The CDR3 covers 12 residues. Germline-derived CDR1 and CDR2 are SEHNR and FQNEAQ (reference sequence). Between the trimmed V and J ends, which lost 3 bases and 5 bases, there was a span of 7 bases. The CDR3 nucleotides are TGTGCCAGCAGCTTCGGAGACGAGACCCAGTACTTC. It codes for CASSFGDETQYF.

This clonotype was picked up a small number of times. The chain carries TRBV10-2 and TRBJ2-7, with 11 bases lining up with TRBD2. With 5 bases clipped from V and 5 bases from J, the junction kept 14 bases outside the gene matches. CDR3 length equals 17 residues. Germline V gene sequence: CDR1 WSHSY, CDR2 SAAADI. In DNA form, the CDR3 reads TGCGCCAGCAGTAGTCGGTGGTATAGCGGGAGGGTCGACGAGCAGTACTTC. The encoded protein is CASSSRWYSGRVDEQYF.

The chain recombines TRBV4-1 with TRBJ2-5; TRBD1 agrees at 9 bases. This CDR3 comprises 15 residues. The V gene's germline CDR1 is MGHRA and CDR2 YSYEKL. J gave up 5 bases and V 1 base, and 5 bases lay outside the gene matches. The chain's CDR3 is CASSQATGGLETQYF. In DNA form, the CDR3 reads TGCGCCAGCAGCCAAGCGACAGGGGGTCTGGAGACCCAGTACTTC.

As regards this clonotype: Compared with germline, one end of the junction differs, possibly owing to a read error. The chain uses TRBV9 and TRBJ1-1; the D is unclear. The CDR3 totals 12 residues. Germline V gene lookup returns CDR1 SGDLS and CDR2 YYNGEE. The CDR3 here is CSSSALNTEAFF. For the CDR3, the DNA is TGTTCCAGCAGCGCTTTGAACACTGAAGCTTTCTTT.

The chain recombines TRBV4-3 with TRBJ2-5; 8 nucleotides align to TRBD2. CDR1 and CDR2 from the germline V gene are LGHNA and YSLEER. This CDR3 region has 15 residues. V lost 0 bases to trimming and J lost 4 bases; unmatched junction nucleotides: 4. CDR3 nucleotides: TGCGCCAGCAGCCAAGAAGCGGGAGTCGGAGAGACCCAGTACTTC. This gives the protein CASSQEAGVGETQYF.